What follows describes a single T cell receptor beta chain. These data belong to a study of technical replicates of blood from a few donors. Some clones are missing from TCRdb's copy, which holds only in-frame ones; the method was immunoSEQ multiplex PCR. The sample records 55,000 to 80,000 clones, 95% to 98% being singletons. The CDR3 covers 14 residues. Germline V gives CDR1 SGHRS, CDR2 YFSETQ. Trimming removed 5 bases from V and 8 bases from J; junction bases left unmatched: 7. The chain is built from TRBV5-1 and TRBJ1-4; 9 bases fit TRBD1. The sample consisted of T cells isolated from PBMCs. This clonotype was sampled from a human donor in good health. The CDR3 sequence: CASSSGQGYEKLFF. The CDR3 DNA follows: TGCGCCAGCAGTTCCGGACAGGGGTACGAAAAACTGTTTTTT.